Shown below are 6 T cell receptor beta chains from a single sample sequenced in a study of T cell changes during pregnancy in multiple sclerosis. The repertoire was sequenced with immunoSEQ multiplex PCR; TCRdb's copy has only in-frame clones and lacks some. The top ten clones hold more than 0.45% of a sample with about 70,000 clones, around 94% of them seen once. The starting material was peripheral blood, obtained in the third trimester of pregnancy. These receptors came from a female donor with multiple sclerosis, enrolled in a pregnancy study.

J is TRBJ1-6 and V is TRBV28; 8 nucleotides match TRBD1. The CDR3 loop spans 16 amino acids. Germline V CDR1 and CDR2: MDHEN, SYDVKM. V gave up 8 bases and J gave up 0 bases; unmatched junction bases: 6. CDR3 coding DNA: TGTGCCAGCGGGACAGGCAGGAGCTCCTATAATTCACCCCTCCACTTT. As protein: CASGTGRSSYNSPLHF. Full variable domain (missing parts from reference TRBV28 and TRBJ1-6): DVKVTQSSRYLVKRTGEKVFLECVQDMDHENMFWYRQDPGLGLRLIYFSYDVKMKEKGDIPEGYSVSREKKERFSLILESASTNQTSMYLCASGTGRSSYNSPLHFGNGTRLTVT.

V and J are TRBV5-5 and TRBJ2-2, with D possibly TRBD2 on 7 matching bases. V lost 2 bases, J lost 5 bases, and 16 bases lay in between. The CDR3 length is 16 residues. Germline V CDR1 and CDR2: SGHKS, YYEKEE (reference sequence). CDR3 in DNA: TGTGCCAGCAGCTTAGGAGGGGGGGCGCGGACCGGGGAGCTGTTTTTT. It is translated as CASSLGGGARTGELFF. The whole variable domain, remainder taken from reference TRBV5-5 and TRBJ2-2, is DAGVTQSPTHLIKTRGQQVTLRCSPISGHKSVSWYQQVLGQGPQFIFQYYEKEERGRGNFPDRFSARQFPNYSSELNVNALLLGDSALYLCASSLGGGARTGELFFGEGSRLTVL.

The chain employs TRBV7-7 and TRBJ1-4; TRBD1 aligns across 7 bases. The CDR3 spans 21 residues. Germline V gene lookup returns CDR1 SSHAT and CDR2 FNYEAQ (reference sequence). V dropped 1 base and J dropped 3; count of bases not matched to a gene: 20. The CDR3 sequence: CASSLGGRGATAIHSNEKLFF. The CDR3 DNA is TGTGCCAGCAGCTTAGGCGGCAGGGGGGCTACGGCAATCCACTCTAATGAAAAACTGTTTTTT. The full variable domain, completed using reference TRBV7-7 and TRBJ1-4, is GAGVSQSPRYKVTKRGQDVTLRCDPISSHATLYWYQQALGQGPEFLTYFNYEAQPDKSGLPSDRFSAERPEGSISTLTIQRTEQRDSAMYRCASSLGGRGATAIHSNEKLFFGSGTQLSVL.

The rearrangement uses TRBV7-6 and TRBJ2-7; 7 bases match TRBD1. CDR3 length: 16 residues. Germline values: CDR1 SGHVS, CDR2 FNYEAQ. J lost 0 bases, V lost 1 base, and 6 bases had no gene match. The CDR3 nucleotides read TGTGCCAGCAGCTTAGGGGCAGGGGGTGGCTCCTACGAGCAGTACTTC. Protein: CASSLGAGGGSYEQYF.

J is TRBJ2-5 and V is TRBV2; D unclear. Germline CDR1 and CDR2: SNHLY and FYNNEI. Trimming took 5 bases from V and 3 from J, leaving 10 bases between them. There are 13 residues in the CDR3. The CDR3 region has the DNA TGTGCCAGCAGTAACCAGAATAAAGAGACCCAGTACTTC. Amino acid sequence: CASSNQNKETQYF.

The chain is built from TRBV30 and TRBJ1-2, with D possibly matching TRBD1 (5 bases). Trimming took off 4 bases at V and 2 bases at J, with 14 bases between the two ends. Germline loops: CDR1 GTSNPN, CDR2 SVGIG (reference sequence). This CDR3 has 14 residues. This chain's CDR3 is CAWTLGLGNYGYTF. CDR3 nucleotide sequence: TGTGCCTGGACTCTGGGACTGGGGAACTATGGCTACACCTTC.